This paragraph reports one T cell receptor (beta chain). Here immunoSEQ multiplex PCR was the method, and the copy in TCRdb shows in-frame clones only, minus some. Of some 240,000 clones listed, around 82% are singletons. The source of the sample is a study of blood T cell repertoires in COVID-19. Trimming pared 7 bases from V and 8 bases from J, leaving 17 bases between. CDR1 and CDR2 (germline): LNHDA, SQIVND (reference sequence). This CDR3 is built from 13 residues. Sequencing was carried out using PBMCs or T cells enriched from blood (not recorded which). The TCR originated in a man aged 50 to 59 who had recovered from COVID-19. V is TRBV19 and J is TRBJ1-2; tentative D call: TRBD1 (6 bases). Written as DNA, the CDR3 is TGTGCCAGTAAAGGAGGGGGGGTAAGCGGCTACACCTTC. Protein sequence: CASKGGGVSGYTF.